These 28 T cell receptor beta chains were all obtained from the same sample, sequenced in a study of cytomegalovirus exposure and HLA in healthy donors. With 60 Vbeta and 13 Jbeta primers, the PCR was carried out. Sequencing was performed with immunoSEQ multiplex PCR; in TCRdb, only in-frame clones are kept and a portion is missing. The profile shows about 160,000 clones, approximately 80% of them singletons. Sequencing used PBMCs. These TCRs come from a woman aged 40-49 years in good health and CMV-seropositive.

The V gene is TRBV30, the J gene TRBJ2-1; possible D gene TRBD2, 5 bases. The CDR3 contains 13 residues. Germline CDR1 is GTSNPN and CDR2 is SVGIG (reference sequence). The V and J ends lost 1 base and 2 bases respectively, with 6 bases between them. CDR3 sequence: CAWSAGTYNEQFF. The CDR3, as DNA: TGTGCCTGGAGTGCGGGGACCTACAATGAGCAGTTCTTC.

The rearrangement joins TRBV27 to TRBJ2-1; 12 nucleotides match TRBD2. The trim removed 6 bases at V and 2 bases at J, leaving 5 bases unmatched. The CDR3 runs to 16 residues. The germline V gene encodes CDR1 MNHEY and CDR2 SMNVEV (reference sequence). DNA for the CDR3: TGTGCCAGCAGCCCCCCTAGCGGGAGGGCCTACAATGAGCAGTTCTTC. Translating gives CASSPPSGRAYNEQFF.

The count of this clone is one. The chain joins TRBV4-3 to TRBJ1-1; TRBD1 agrees at 9 bases. V lost 4 bases, J lost 5 bases, and 5 bases stayed unmatched. CDR1 is LGHNA and CDR2 is YSLEER in the germline V gene. CDR3 length equals 14 residues. CDR3 in amino acids: CASSRGTGPTEAFF. The CDR3, as DNA: TGCGCCAGCAGCCGGGGGACAGGGCCAACTGAAGCTTTCTTT.

This clone was seen more than once but under ten times. The chain has TRBV7-2 and TRBJ1-3; D gene unclear. From germline, CDR1 is SGHTA and CDR2 FQGNSA. The CDR3 has 15 amino acids. Trimming took off 0 bases at V and 1 base at J, with 7 bases between the two ends. This CDR3 reads CASSLALSSGNTIYF. In nucleotides, the CDR3 is TGTGCCAGCAGCTTAGCTTTGAGTTCTGGAAACACCATATATTTT.

The V call is TRBV29-1, the J call TRBJ1-1; no clear D gene. The CDR3 has 13 residues. Looked up from germline, CDR1 is SQVTM and CDR2 is ANQGSEA. Trimming stripped 6 bases from V and 0 bases from J, with 11 bases between. CDR3 bases: TGCAGCGTGACGGGTAACATGAACACTGAAGCTTTCTTT. Encoded protein: CSVTGNMNTEAFF.

The V call is TRBV5-6, the J call TRBJ1-1; 8 bases are shared with TRBD1. V lost 4 bases to trimming and J lost 3 bases; unmatched junction nucleotides: 8. This CDR3 has 15 residues. Germline V lookup: CDR1 SGHDT, CDR2 YYEEEE. The DNA of the CDR3 is TGTGCCAGCAGCACAAGGACAGGGTCTTACACTGAAGCTTTCTTT. Translated, it gives CASSTRTGSYTEAFF.

The chain has TRBV2 and TRBJ2-1; 13 bases align to TRBD2. Unmatched junction bases numbered 9, after V lost 6 bases and J lost 10 bases. In germline, CDR1 is SNHLY, CDR2 FYNNEI. This CDR3 is 15 amino acids long. DNA of the CDR3: TGTGCCAGCAGGGTTACTAGCGGGAGGGCCAGAGAGCAGTTCTTC. Its protein is CASRVTSGRAREQFF. Combining the CDR3 with reference TRBV2 and TRBJ2-1 gives the whole variable domain EPEVTQTPSHQVTQMGQEVILRCVPISNHLYFYWYRQILGQKVEFLVSFYNNEISEKSEIFDDQFSVERPDGSNFTLKIRSTKLEDSAMYFCASRVTSGRAREQFFGPGTRLTVL.

The V gene is TRBV4-3, the J gene TRBJ2-3; 9 nucleotides match TRBD2. The ends lost 0 bases at V and 4 bases at J; junction bases unmatched: 8. The CDR3 runs 17 residues. Per germline, CDR1 LGHNA and CDR2 YSLEER. CDR3 sequence reads: CASSQDAGGGAADTQYF. As DNA, the CDR3 is TGCGCCAGCAGCCAAGATGCCGGCGGGGGGGCCGCAGATACGCAGTATTTT.

Only a few counts were recorded for this clone. CDR3 sequence reads: CASSSSGGEMDTQYF. The CDR3 coding sequence is TGTGCCAGCAGCTCGAGCGGGGGGGAAATGGATACGCAGTATTTT. The V and J genes are TRBV5-6 and TRBJ2-3, with 10 positions matching TRBD2. The J segment lost 6 bases and the V segment lost 3 bases, leaving 7 bases of the junction unmatched. This CDR3 spans 15 amino acids. The germline CDR1 and CDR2 sequences are SGHDT and YYEEEE.

This chain uses TRBV6-5 with TRBJ1-2; a weak D match, TRBD1 (5 bases). Trimming took off 0 bases at V and 8 bases at J, with 16 bases between the two ends. CDR3 size: 15 residues. Looked up from germline, CDR1 is MNHEY and CDR2 is SVGAGI. The DNA of the CDR3 is TGTGCCAGCAGTTACTCCAAGACCAGGGTTGGAGGCTACACCTTC. Encoded protein: CASSYSKTRVGGYTF.

The rearrangement links TRBV5-1 to TRBJ2-7, with 9 bases fitting TRBD2. CDR1 is SGHRS and CDR2 is YFSETQ in the germline V gene. Unmatched junction bases numbered 12, after V lost 3 bases and J lost 5 bases. The CDR3 is 16 residues long. DNA for the CDR3: TGCGCCAGCAGCTGGGGCAGGGCGGGGGGGCGTGACGAGCAGTACTTC. It is translated as CASSWGRAGGRDEQYF.

A single count supports this clone. The CDR3, as DNA: TGTGCCAGCAGTGATGCGGGTCCCTATAATTCACCCCTCCACTTT. Its protein is CASSDAGPYNSPLHF. The V gene is TRBV25-1, the J gene TRBJ1-6; D call uncertain. Trimming took 3 bases from V and 2 from J, leaving 8 bases between them. The CDR3 runs to 15 residues. From germline, CDR1 is MGHDK and CDR2 SYGVNS.

This chain joins TRBV6-1 and TRBJ2-1; 13 bases are shared with TRBD2. Germline CDR1 reads MNHNS; CDR2 reads SASEGT. V shed 2 bases, J shed 7 bases, and the junction held 2 bases outside the gene matches. This CDR3 region has 15 residues. CDR3 in amino acids: CASSERLAGGNEQFF. The CDR3 nucleotides are TGTGCCAGCAGTGAAAGACTAGCGGGGGGAAATGAGCAGTTCTTC.

This clone was seen more than once but under ten times. This rearrangement joins TRBV7-2 to TRBJ2-3, with 7 bases fitting TRBD2. The junction had 6 bases not matched to a gene; V was cut back by 4 bases and J by 5 bases. The CDR3 has 14 amino acids. Germline V gene sequence: CDR1 SGHTA, CDR2 FQGNSA. For the CDR3, the DNA is TGTGCCAGCAGCTGGTGGGGGGGTAAAGATACGCAGTATTTT. Protein: CASSWWGGKDTQYF.

The chain joins TRBV5-6 to TRBJ1-5, with D maybe TRBD1 (6 bases). Trimming took off 1 base at V and 6 bases at J, with 11 bases between the two ends. Germline V lookup: CDR1 SGHDT, CDR2 YYEEEE. CDR3 length: 14 residues. The CDR3 is CASSLMAGAQPQHF. In nucleotides, the CDR3 is TGTGCCAGCAGCTTGATGGCAGGGGCTCAGCCCCAGCATTTT.

There are a few counts of this clone. The chain joins TRBV19 to TRBJ2-1; D might be TRBD1 (5 bases). This CDR3 contains 15 residues. CDR1 LNHDA and CDR2 SQIVND come from the germline V gene (reference sequence). The germline V and J ends were trimmed by 6 bases and 7 bases, with 19 bases remaining between them. The DNA of the CDR3 is TGTGCCAGTAGACCAGGGCAGATAGGGGCGAATGAGCAGTTCTTC. Protein product: CASRPGQIGANEQFF.

The chain has TRBV30 and TRBJ2-2; possibly TRBD1 for D (8 bases). The CDR3 totals 15 residues. Germline V gene data show CDR1 as GTSNPN and CDR2 as SVGIG (reference sequence). V gave up 4 bases and J gave up 6 bases, with 18 bases separating them. CDR3 amino acids: CAWNRGGFSAGELFF. The CDR3 nucleotides read TGTGCCTGGAACAGGGGGGGTTTCTCGGCCGGGGAGCTGTTTTTT.

The chain employs TRBV5-1 and TRBJ2-7, with 7 bases aligning to TRBD1. V lost 0 bases and J lost 4; bases outside the gene matches: 4. This CDR3 has 14 amino acids. Germline CDR1 reads SGHRS; CDR2 reads YFSETQ. The CDR3 is CASSLDRGDYEQYF. CDR3 DNA sequence: TGCGCCAGCAGCTTGGACAGGGGTGATTACGAGCAGTACTTC. Supplemented by reference TRBV5-1 and TRBJ2-7, the full variable domain reads KAGVTQTPRYLIKTRGQQVTLSCSPISGHRSVSWYQQTPGQGLQFLFEYFSETQRNKGNFPGRFSGRQFSNSRSEMNVSTLELGDSALYLCASSLDRGDYEQYFGPGTRLTVT.

The chain recombines TRBV28 with TRBJ2-7; a possible D gene is TRBD2 (5 bases). The V and J ends lost 7 bases and 0 bases respectively, with 7 bases between them. Per germline, CDR1 MDHEN and CDR2 SYDVKM. The length of the CDR3 is 12 residues. The CDR3 DNA is TGTGCCAGCAACCGGGACTCCTACGAGCAGTACTTC. Its protein product is CASNRDSYEQYF.

The V call is TRBV2, the J call TRBJ2-5, with TRBD2 matching over 9 bases. The CDR3 is 16 residues long. Germline V gene sequence: CDR1 SNHLY, CDR2 FYNNEI. V was pared by 5 bases and J by 5 bases, with 12 bases of the junction left unmatched. CDR3 bases: TGTGCCAGCAGTTCATATAGCGGGGGCCGGGGGGAGACCCAGTACTTC. This codes for CASSSYSGGRGETQYF.

The gene calls are TRBV5-6 and TRBJ2-7; TRBD1 matches at 10 bases. The CDR3 loop spans 15 amino acids. Trimming removed 2 bases from V and 5 bases from J; junction bases left unmatched: 7. Germline CDR1 is SGHDT and CDR2 is YYEEEE. The CDR3: CASSFGQGVLDEQYF. CDR3 DNA sequence: TGTGCCAGCAGCTTCGGACAGGGGGTCCTGGACGAGCAGTACTTC. The variable domain in full, completed from reference TRBV5-6 and TRBJ2-7, reads DAGVTQSPTHLIKTRGQQVTLRCSPKSGHDTVSWYQQALGQGPQFIFQYYEEEERQRGNFPDRFSGHQFPNYSSELNVNALLLGDSALYLCASSFGQGVLDEQYFGPGTRLTVT.

The rearrangement links TRBV30 to TRBJ1-2; D ambiguous. CDR1 is GTSNPN and CDR2 is SVGIG in the germline V gene (reference sequence). CDR3 length equals 14 residues. Trimming removed 0 bases at V and 4 bases at J, with 12 bases between. The CDR3 region has the DNA TGTGCCTGGAGTGTATCACCGCAGTCCTATGGCTACACCTTC. Amino acids: CAWSVSPQSYGYTF.

The chain combines TRBV4-2 with TRBJ1-5; 7 bases are shared with TRBD1. V gave up 0 bases and J gave up 6 bases; unmatched junction bases: 5. This CDR3 spans 15 amino acids. CDR1 and CDR2 (germline): LGHNA, YNFKEQ. The chain's CDR3 is CASSQDGTGAQPQHF. CDR3 nucleotides: TGTGCCAGCAGCCAAGACGGTACAGGGGCTCAGCCCCAGCATTTT.

The sample holds one count of this clone. This rearrangement joins TRBV2 to TRBJ1-1; D is perhaps TRBD1 (5 bases). The CDR3 extends over 12 amino acids. With 10 bases removed from V and 0 bases from J, the gap between germline ends came to 9 bases. Germline lookup yields CDR1 SNHLY and CDR2 FYNNEI. The CDR3 DNA reads as TGTGCCACCCCCAGGGTGAACACTGAAGCTTTCTTT. Translated: CATPRVNTEAFF.

The rearrangement links TRBV30 to TRBJ2-7, with unresolved D. Germline V gives CDR1 GTSNPN, CDR2 SVGIG (reference sequence). This CDR3 region has 11 residues. V was pared by 2 bases and J by 3 bases, with 5 bases between. In DNA, the CDR3 is TGTGCCTGGAGTACTCTCTACGAGCAGTACTTC. Protein product: CAWSTLYEQYF.

The chain combines TRBV5-6 with TRBJ1-1; D uncertain. V dropped 1 base and J dropped 4 bases, with 5 bases sitting between them. CDR3 length: 12 residues. Germline V CDR1 and CDR2: SGHDT, YYEEEE. CDR3 sequence (DNA): TGTGCCAGCAGCTTGAAGAGCACTGAAGCTTTCTTT. Amino acids: CASSLKSTEAFF.

This chain uses TRBV5-1 with TRBJ1-4; 7 bases fit TRBD1. With V trimmed by 4 bases and J by 4 bases, 4 bases remained unmatched. This CDR3 contains 14 residues. Germline V gene data show CDR1 as SGHRS and CDR2 as YFSETQ. The chain's CDR3 is CASSPGQFNEKLFF. The CDR3 nucleotides are TGCGCCAGCAGCCCGGGACAGTTTAATGAAAAACTGTTTTTT.

The chain is built from TRBV7-2 and TRBJ2-1; D possibly corresponds to TRBD2 (5 bases). CDR1 is SGHTA and CDR2 is FQGNSA in the germline V gene. Trimming removed 4 bases at V and 0 bases at J, with 10 bases between. The CDR3 is made up of 15 amino acids. In DNA form, the CDR3 reads TGTGCCAGCAGCTCGCGGAGGATCTCCTACAATGAGCAGTTCTTC. Amino acids: CASSSRRISYNEQFF.